This paragraph reports one T cell receptor (beta chain). Its antigen remains unknown. The sample originates from a study of T cell responses to AZD1222 COVID-19 vaccine. The assay was immunoSEQ multiplex PCR, and TCRdb's table has in-frame clones only and misses some. The table lists 150,000 or so clones, around 89% of them singletons. Study-wide results and caveats: Recipients of AZD1222 seropositive at baseline numbered only 6 or 7. Distributed over spike, vaccine-associated CD4 TCRs predominated at 160-218 and 743-854.

Germline assignment: CDR1 SGDLS and CDR2 YYNGEE. Trimming removed 2 bases from V and 2 bases from J, with 7 bases in between. The length of the CDR3 is 13 residues. The V and J genes are TRBV9 and TRBJ2-5; D ambiguous. Sequenced here: peripheral blood, sampled on day 0 of AZD1222 vaccination. The receptor's source is an adult in good health. The CDR3 is CASSVPPQETQYF. The CDR3, as DNA: TGTGCCAGCAGCGTCCCACCTCAAGAGACCCAGTACTTC.